This TCR beta chain was retrieved from a study of T cell responses to AZD1222 COVID-19 vaccine. Assay used: immunoSEQ multiplex PCR; TCRdb lists only in-frame clones, some missing. The table has over 50,000 clones, around 89% seen once. Germline values: CDR1 SGHVS, CDR2 FQNEAQ. Deletions cut 5 bases from V and 4 bases from J, with 17 bases between. The CDR3 loop spans 15 amino acids. This sample comprised peripheral blood, obtained 28 days after the second AZD1222 dose. The source of this sequence is an adult who received the AZD1222 COVID-19 vaccine. This chain links TRBV7-8 with TRBJ1-2, with unresolved D. CDR3 sequence reads: CASSASSGFFYGYTF. In DNA form, the CDR3 reads TGTGCCAGCAGCGCTAGCAGTGGATTCTTCTATGGCTACACCTTC.